The clone carrying this TCR beta chain was observed at least ten times. Its specificity is not known. The V gene lost 3 bases and the J gene lost 2 bases, with 8 bases spanning the gap. The CDR3 covers 13 residues. Germline V gene sequence: CDR1 SQVTM, CDR2 ANQGSEA. This entry belongs to a study of T-cell reconstitution after alpha-beta-depleted transplantation in children. Findings of the study overall: It was surviving recipient T cells and thymic progenitors that gave some patients high TCRbeta diversity at day 60.

Preparation of the TCRbeta library was carried out with unique molecular identifiers. TCRdb reanalysed the PCR reads using MiXCR and keeps one entry per CDR3 protein. The sample shows about 150,000 distinct CDR3 sequences, more than 9.5% of them seen only once. The clonotype originates from a boy aged 2 to 9 with acute myeloid leukemia, due to receive a stem cell transplant. The V and J genes are TRBV29-1 and TRBJ2-1, with a weak D call TRBD2 (6 bases). The sample here was PBMCs, taken before TCRalphabeta/CD19-depleted stem cell transplant. The CDR3 region has the DNA TGCAGCGTTGAGGGGGGAACCTACAATGAGCAGTTCTTC. Amino acids: CSVEGGTYNEQFF.